This T cell receptor beta chain comes out of a study of T cell responses to AZD1222 COVID-19 vaccine. Study findings and constraints: Two doses of AZD1222 preceded a rise in Spike-specific TCR breadth and depth. At baseline, just five to seven AZD1222 recipients tested seropositive. In a largely white British group with more females than males, clonal diversity was possibly underestimated. Sampling that yielded the repertoires occurred only after the peak T cell response.

This CDR3 has 17 amino acids. Trimming shortened V by 6 bases and J by 2 bases, and 20 bases separated the two germline ends. Germline V gives CDR1 MDHEN, CDR2 SYDVKM. Notes on this clone: Its specificity is unknown.

Sequencing was performed with immunoSEQ multiplex PCR; in TCRdb, only in-frame clones are kept and a portion is missing. The sample contains roughly 180,000 clones, approximately 92% of which appear only once. This chain joins TRBV28 and TRBJ1-3; D may be TRBD1 (5 bases). The sequencing used peripheral blood, collected 28 days after the second dose of the MenACWY control vaccine. The TCR sequence derives from an adult who received the MenACWY meningococcal vaccine as a control. CDR3 loop: CASSSPASGETGNTIYF. CDR3 in DNA: TGTGCCAGCAGCAGTCCTGCTTCGGGGGAAACTGGAAACACCATATATTTT.